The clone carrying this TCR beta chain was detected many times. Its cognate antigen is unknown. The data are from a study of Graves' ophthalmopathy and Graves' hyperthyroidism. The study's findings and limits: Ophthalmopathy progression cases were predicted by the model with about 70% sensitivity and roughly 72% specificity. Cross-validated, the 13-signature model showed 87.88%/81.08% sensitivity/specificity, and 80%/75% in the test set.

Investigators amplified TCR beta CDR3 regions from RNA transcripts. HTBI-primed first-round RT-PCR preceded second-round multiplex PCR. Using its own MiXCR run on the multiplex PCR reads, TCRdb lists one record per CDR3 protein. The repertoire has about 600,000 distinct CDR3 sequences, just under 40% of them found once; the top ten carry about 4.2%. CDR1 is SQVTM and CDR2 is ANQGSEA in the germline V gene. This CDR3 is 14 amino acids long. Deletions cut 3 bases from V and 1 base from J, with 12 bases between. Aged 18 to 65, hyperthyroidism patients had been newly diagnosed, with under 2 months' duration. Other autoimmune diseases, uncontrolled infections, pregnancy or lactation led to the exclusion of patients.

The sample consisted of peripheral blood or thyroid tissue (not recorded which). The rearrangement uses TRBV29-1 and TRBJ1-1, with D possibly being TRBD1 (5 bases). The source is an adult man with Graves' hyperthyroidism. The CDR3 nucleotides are TGCAGCGTTGAGAAGGGACCGGGGAACACTGAAGCTTTCTTT. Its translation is CSVEKGPGNTEAFF.